This T cell receptor beta chain was profiled in a study of blood T cell repertoires in COVID-19. About the study: PBMCs, B-cell-depleted T cells, or T cells were the source of the cDNA or gDNA that made up the material.

This CDR3 has 13 amino acids. Trimming at V came to 3 bases and at J to 4 bases, leaving 2 bases not matched to a gene. CDR1 is SQVTM and CDR2 is ANQGSEA in the germline V gene. Original processing methods: Nucleated cell number was recorded as an estimate derived from reference gene primer amplification. Only in-frame clones appear in the TCRdb table, and some are missing; sequencing was by immunoSEQ multiplex PCR. D and trimming were read from the DNA, whereas the V and J calls and clone size are those reported in that table. In the table there are some 500,000 clones, around 90% of which are singletons.

The sequence was collected from a woman in her 50s with COVID-19, enrolled during active disease. The V and J genes are TRBV29-1 and TRBJ2-5; 10 nucleotides agree with TRBD1. Material: peripheral blood. CDR3 amino acids: CSVETGGRETQYF. Written as DNA, the CDR3 is TGCAGCGTTGAGACAGGGGGCCGAGAGACCCAGTACTTC.